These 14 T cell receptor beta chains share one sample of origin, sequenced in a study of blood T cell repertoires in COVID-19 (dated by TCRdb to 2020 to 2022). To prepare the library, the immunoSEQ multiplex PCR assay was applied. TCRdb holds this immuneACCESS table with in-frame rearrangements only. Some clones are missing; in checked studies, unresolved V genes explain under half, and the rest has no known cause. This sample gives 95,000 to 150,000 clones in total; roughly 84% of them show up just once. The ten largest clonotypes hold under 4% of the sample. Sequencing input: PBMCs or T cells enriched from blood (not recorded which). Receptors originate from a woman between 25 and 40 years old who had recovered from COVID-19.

The CDR3, as DNA: TGTGCCAGCAGTTCTCCCGGGACAGCCTATGGCTACACCTTC. It specifies CASSSPGTAYGYTF. The V call is TRBV6-5, the J call TRBJ1-2; 7 bases map to TRBD1. The CDR3 runs to 14 residues. The germline CDR1 and CDR2 sequences are MNHEY and SVGAGI. V shed 4 bases and J 4 bases; nucleotides not matched to a gene: 6.

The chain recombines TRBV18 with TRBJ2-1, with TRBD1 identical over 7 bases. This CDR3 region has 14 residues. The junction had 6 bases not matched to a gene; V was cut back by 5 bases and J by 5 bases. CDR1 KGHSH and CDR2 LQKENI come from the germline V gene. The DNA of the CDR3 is TGTGCCAGCTCAGCCCGGGACAGACACAATGAGCAGTTCTTC. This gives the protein CASSARDRHNEQFF.

DNA of the CDR3: TGCGCCAGCAGCTTTGGAGCGTCGGAGACCCAGTACTTC. Translating gives CASSFGASETQYF. V and J are TRBV5-1 and TRBJ2-5, with D uncertain. Trimming took 2 bases from V and 5 from J, leaving 10 bases between them. Germline CDR1 and CDR2: SGHRS and YFSETQ. This CDR3 region has 13 residues.

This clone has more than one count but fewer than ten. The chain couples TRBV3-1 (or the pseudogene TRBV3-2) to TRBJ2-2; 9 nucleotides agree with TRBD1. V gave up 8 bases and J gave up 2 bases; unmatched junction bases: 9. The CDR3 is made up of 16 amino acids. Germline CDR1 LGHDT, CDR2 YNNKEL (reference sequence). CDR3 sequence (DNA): TGTGCCAGCCGTCCTGGGACAGGGATAAACACCGGGGAGCTGTTTTTT. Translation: CASRPGTGINTGELFF.

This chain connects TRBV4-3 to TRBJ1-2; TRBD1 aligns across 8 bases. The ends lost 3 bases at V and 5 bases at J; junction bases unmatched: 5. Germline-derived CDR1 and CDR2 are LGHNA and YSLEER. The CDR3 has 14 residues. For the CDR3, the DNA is TGCGCCAGCAGCCAGCAACAGGGGGAGTATGGCTACACCTTC. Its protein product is CASSQQQGEYGYTF.

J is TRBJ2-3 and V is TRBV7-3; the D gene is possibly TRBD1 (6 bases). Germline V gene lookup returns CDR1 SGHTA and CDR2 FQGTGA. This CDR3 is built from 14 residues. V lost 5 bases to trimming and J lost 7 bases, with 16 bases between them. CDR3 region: CASSLQGDRHTQYF. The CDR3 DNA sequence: TGTGCCAGCAGCCTACAGGGAGACAGACATACGCAGTATTTT.

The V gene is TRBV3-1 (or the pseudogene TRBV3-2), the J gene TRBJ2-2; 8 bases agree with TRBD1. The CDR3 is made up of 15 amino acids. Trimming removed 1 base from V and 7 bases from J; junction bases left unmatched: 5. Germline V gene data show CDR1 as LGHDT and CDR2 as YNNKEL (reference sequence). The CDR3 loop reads CASSQGTGSFGELFF. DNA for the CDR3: TGTGCCAGCAGCCAAGGGACAGGGTCTTTCGGGGAGCTGTTTTTT.

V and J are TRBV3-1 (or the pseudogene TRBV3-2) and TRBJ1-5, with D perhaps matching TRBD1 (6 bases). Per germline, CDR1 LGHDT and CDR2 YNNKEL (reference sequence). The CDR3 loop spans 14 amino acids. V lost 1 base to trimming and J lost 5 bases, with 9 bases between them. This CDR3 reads CASSQVGGHQPQHF. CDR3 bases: TGTGCCAGCAGCCAAGTCGGGGGGCATCAGCCCCAGCATTTT.

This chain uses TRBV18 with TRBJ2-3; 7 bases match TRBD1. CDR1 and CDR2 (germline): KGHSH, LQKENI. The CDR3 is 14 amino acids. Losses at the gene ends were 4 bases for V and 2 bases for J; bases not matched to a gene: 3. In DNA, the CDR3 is TGTGCCAGCTCACAGGGGGCACCCACAGATACGCAGTATTTT. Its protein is CASSQGAPTDTQYF.

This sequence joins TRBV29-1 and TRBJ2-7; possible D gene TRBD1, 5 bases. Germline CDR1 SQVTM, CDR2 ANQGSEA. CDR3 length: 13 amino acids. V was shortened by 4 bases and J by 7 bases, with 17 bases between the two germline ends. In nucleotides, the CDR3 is TGCAGCGTTGGGAGAGGTGGGGCGAGGGAGCAGTACTTC. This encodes CSVGRGGAREQYF.

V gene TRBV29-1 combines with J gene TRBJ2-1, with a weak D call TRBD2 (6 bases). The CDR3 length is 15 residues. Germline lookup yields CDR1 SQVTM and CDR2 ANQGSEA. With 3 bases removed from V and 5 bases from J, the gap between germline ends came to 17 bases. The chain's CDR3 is CSVDLARGPNNEQFF. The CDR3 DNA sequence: TGCAGCGTTGATCTAGCGAGAGGGCCAAACAATGAGCAGTTCTTC.

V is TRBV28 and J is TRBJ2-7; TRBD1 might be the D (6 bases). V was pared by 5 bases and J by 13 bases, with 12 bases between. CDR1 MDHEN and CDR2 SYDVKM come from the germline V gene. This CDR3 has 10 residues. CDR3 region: CASSQTGFYF. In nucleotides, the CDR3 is TGTGCCAGCAGTCAAACAGGGTTTTACTTC.

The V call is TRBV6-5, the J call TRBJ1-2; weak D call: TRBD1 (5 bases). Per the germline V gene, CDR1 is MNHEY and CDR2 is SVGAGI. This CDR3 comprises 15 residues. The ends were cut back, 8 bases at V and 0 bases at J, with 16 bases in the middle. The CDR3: CASGALLLANYGYTF. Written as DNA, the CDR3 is TGTGCCAGCGGGGCCCTATTGTTAGCTAACTATGGCTACACCTTC.

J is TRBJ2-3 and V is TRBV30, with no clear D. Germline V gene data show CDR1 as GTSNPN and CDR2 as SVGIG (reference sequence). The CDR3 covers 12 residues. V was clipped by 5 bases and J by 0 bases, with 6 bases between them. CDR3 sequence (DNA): TGTGCCTGGGAGCGTAGCACAGATACGCAGTATTTT. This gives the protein CAWERSTDTQYF.